A single T cell receptor (beta chain) is shown here with its context. Its antigen is unknown. The data stem from a study of T cell responses to AZD1222 COVID-19 vaccine. Study conclusions and caveats: Distributed over spike, vaccine-associated CD4 TCRs predominated at 160-218 and 743-854. Donors in the cohort were predominantly white British and more often female, and clonal diversity was possibly underestimated. Only after the peak T cell response were repertoires sampled. At baseline, just five to seven AZD1222 recipients tested seropositive.

The data were produced by immunoSEQ multiplex PCR, yet TCRdb's version contains in-frame clones alone and is incomplete. Here the sample spans over 30,000 clones, about nine tenths being singletons. The sample here was peripheral blood, taken 28 days after the second dose of the MenACWY control vaccine. The clonotype originates from an adult who received the MenACWY meningococcal vaccine as a control.

CDR3 in amino acids: CASSAGLIGTDTQYF. CDR3 coding DNA: TGTGCCAGCAGCGCTGGACTGATTGGCACAGATACGCAGTATTTT. The rearrangement links TRBV7-3 to TRBJ2-3; D perhaps matches TRBD2 (5 bases). V shed 5 bases and J shed 1 base, with 13 bases lying between them. The CDR3 has 15 amino acids. Germline CDR1 SGHTA, CDR2 FQGTGA.